This paragraph reports one T cell receptor (beta chain). Its specific antigen is unknown. No per-base quality is available; no much larger clone lies one base away. Within the sample, other DNA sequences also encode this same CDR3. The sample comes from a study of shared clonotypes between healthy human individuals (dated by TCRdb to 2019 to 2021). About the study as a whole: The cohort comprised a couple of women and a few men aged 18 to 49 years. For each donor, CD4 naive and CD4 memory were each given three plates, CD8 naive was given two plates, and CD8 memory was given one plate. To estimate repertoire size and how much clonotypes are shared between individuals, the study performed deep sequencing of blood TCR repertoires from a handful of healthy adults. To increase sequencing depth and limit assay-specific biases, different laboratories used diverse techniques to prepare libraries and sequence TCR repertoires. Between about 0.85 and 10 billion PBMCs per donor were obtained by leukapheresis.

Healthy HIV-negative adults with no recently reported acute infections or vaccinations were included as donors. Every donor was a Caucasian adult living in Nashville, Tennessee, USA. Magnetic negative selection was used to enrich CD4+ T cells, after which naive cells were positively selected on CD45RA and the negative fraction became the memory subset. Blood was obtained by leukapheresis, after which PBMCs were separated by Ficoll-Histopaque density gradient centrifugation and cryopreserved in liquid nitrogen vapor phase. Analytical flow cytometry was used to check the purity and quantity of every magnetically sorted T cell population. Genomic DNA was isolated from each sorted fraction and quantified by UV absorbance on a Nanodrop 2000c. TCR CDR3 regions were amplified from genomic DNA by multiplex PCR using the deep immunoSEQ assay. Extracted genomic DNA from each cell subset was spread evenly across all wells of several immunoSEQ 96-well plates, with each plate serving as a replicate. For sorted subsets, approximately 200 ng of genomic DNA, equivalent to around 30,000 T cell genomes, went into each replicate PCR. Purified libraries were measured with a Qubit 3.0 fluorometer, size-checked on a Bioanalyzer 2100, and measured again with the KAPA Library Quantification kit. Every immunoSEQ 96-well plate was sequenced on a dedicated single-read 150-cycle Illumina NextSeq 550 flow cell. From the authors' description of their analysis: Because the immunoSEQ output included only junctional sequences and no quality scores, the filtering could not be the same as the filtering used for full-length reads. To assign V/J genes and CDR3, sequences were annotated against IMGT germline references using PyIR, a Python wrapper for IgBLAST v1.9. Any read was removed if the V/J assignment was weak (E-value above 1e-6), the CDR3 was missing, or the read contained stop codons, out-of-frame junctions, or ambiguous translated residues. A V3J clonotype was defined by an identical inferred V gene, J gene, and CDR3 amino acid sequence. Percentage overlap between repertoires was computed as shared unique clonotypes divided by the size of the smaller repertoire. Three approaches were used to assess repertoire richness: RTK rarefaction, the Chao1 estimator, and Recon v2.1 estimates of unobserved clonotypes. Generation probabilities were computed with OLGA for all TCRbeta clonotypes obtained by the gDNA method from several donors. TCRdb provides this immuneACCESS table in a form limited to in-frame rearrangements. Some clones are lacking; in checked studies, under half of them reflect an unresolved V gene, and why the rest are absent is not known. The DNA was the basis for D and trimming; V, J and clone size are from that table. The sample table records millions of clones; around nine tenths of these occur just once. Over 0.12% of the sample is held by the ten biggest clonotypes.

Cut back by 3 bases and 0 bases, the V and J ends lie 8 bases apart. The germline V gene (reference sequence) sets CDR1 to MNHEY and CDR2 to SMNVEV. The CDR3 goes from the cysteine to the phenylalanine over 14 residues. Only the CDR3 part of the read is kept: 42 bases, read in frame from the first base. What the research found in general, with its limitations: Higher generation probabilities were observed for clonotypes shared by all four sorted-subset donors than for non-shared clonotypes. When several donors were compared, the shared fraction of clonotypes was about 5.2% for naive CD4, about 4% for naive CD8, 2% to 2.5% for memory CD4, and 0.4% for memory CD8. The small number of donors limited the genetic and exposure-history diversity represented. Sampling was limited to blood, and TCR repertoires in tissue likely differ from TCR repertoires in blood. Naive subsets generally had larger estimated clonotype richness than memory subsets did. Incomplete sequencing was indicated by rarefaction of sorted-subset datasets, despite the large sequencing depth. Based on pairwise subsampling, the degree of clonotype sharing among donors was expected to be affected by sequencing depth.

The material sequenced was naive CD4+ T cells sorted from blood. Per the publication, the cell subset or site label means: CD45RA+ positively selected. The sequence came from a man younger than 30 in good health. This chain joins TRBV27 to TRBJ1-1; perhaps TRBD1 is the D gene, with 6 bases matching. The CDR3 amino acid sequence is: CASSFGGMNTEAFF. The sequence in DNA is TGTGCCAGCAGTTTCGGGGGCATGAACACTGAAGCTTTCTTT.